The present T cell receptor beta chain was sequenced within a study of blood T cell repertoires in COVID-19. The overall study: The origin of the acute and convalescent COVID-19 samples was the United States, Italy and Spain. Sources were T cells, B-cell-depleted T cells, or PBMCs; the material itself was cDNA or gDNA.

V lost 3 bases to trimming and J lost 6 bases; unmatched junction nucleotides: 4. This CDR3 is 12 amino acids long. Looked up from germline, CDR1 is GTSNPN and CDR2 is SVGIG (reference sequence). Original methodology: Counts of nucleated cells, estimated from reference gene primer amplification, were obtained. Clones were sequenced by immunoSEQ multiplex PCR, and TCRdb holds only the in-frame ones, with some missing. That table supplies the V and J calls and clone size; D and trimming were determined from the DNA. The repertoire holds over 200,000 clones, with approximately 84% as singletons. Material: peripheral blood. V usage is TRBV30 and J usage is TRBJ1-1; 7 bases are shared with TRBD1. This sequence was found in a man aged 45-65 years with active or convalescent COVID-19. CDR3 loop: CAWSQGTAEAFF. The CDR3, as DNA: TGTGCCTGGAGCCAAGGGACAGCTGAAGCTTTCTTT.